The 30 T cell receptor delta chains reported below all come from one sample, sequenced in a study of gamma-delta T cells after stem cell transplantation. TCRdb re-called clones from the RT-PCR reads via CATT. The table includes 2,000 or so delta-chain clones, 17% detected once. Sequencing was done on a sample of gamma-delta T cells. The receptors originated from a human donor. It is not recorded whose cells these are; they may come from a transplant donor.

The CDR3 protein is CACETRRFRGGDTKKLIF. The CDR3 DNA reads TGTGCCTGTGAAACCAGGAGATTCCGCGGAGGGGATACGAAGAAACTCATCTTT. The chain couples TRDV2 to TRDJ1; TRDD3 matches 9 bases. Germline V lookup: CDR1 GEAIGNYY, CDR2 EKD. The CDR3 is 18 amino acids. The J segment lost 8 bases and the V segment lost 4 bases, leaving 22 bases of the junction unmatched.

This clone has just a few counts. This may be a read error, as it is one base from a much larger clone. This same CDR3 is encoded by further DNA sequences in the sample. This CDR3 reads CACDTVRTGGYSTPDRTDKLIF. CDR3 sequence (DNA): TGTGCCTGTGACACCGTGAGGACTGGGGGTTACTCAACGCCCGACCGTACTGATAAACTCATCTTT. The V call is TRDV2, the J call TRDJ1; 8 bases are a match to TRDD3. The germline CDR1 and CDR2 sequences are GEAIGNYY and EKD. The CDR3 has 22 residues. V trimming: 0 bases; J trimming: 5 bases; junction bases outside the gene matches: 28.

The genes are TRDV2 and TRDJ1, with 10 positions matching TRDD3. CDR1 is GEAIGNYY, CDR2 EKD, per germline. Trimming removed 3 bases from V and 0 bases from J; junction bases left unmatched: 12. The CDR3 consists of 18 residues. Here the CDR3 reads CACDSVLGDPIYTDKLIF. CDR3 in DNA: TGTGCCTGTGACTCCGTACTGGGGGATCCGATCTACACCGATAAACTCATCTTT.

Comment on this clone: At one end, the junction sequence differs from germline, possibly due to a read error. The V and J genes are TRDV2 and TRDJ1, with 11 bases identical to TRDD3. Germline V CDR1 and CDR2: GEAIGNYY, EKD. This CDR3 is 19 amino acids long. The CDR3 sequence: CACGTDSTYYWGIEDKLIF. The CDR3 DNA reads TGTGCCTGTGGCACCGACTCTACGTACTACTGGGGGATAGAGGATAAACTCATCTTT.

By share, this clone counts as medium-sized. This chain uses TRDV1 with TRDJ1; 10 bases align to TRDD3. Germline V lookup: CDR1 TSWWSYY, CDR2 QGS. V was pared by 5 bases and J by 2 bases, with 20 bases of the junction left unmatched. The CDR3 contains 20 residues. The CDR3 loop reads CALGNLPTYWGIGGTDKLIF. The CDR3 DNA sequence: TGTGCTCTTGGGAATCTTCCTACCTACTGGGGGATCGGAGGTACCGATAAACTCATCTTT.

This clone was found a few times. One base away lies a much larger clone, so this may be a sequencing read error. V gene TRDV2 combines with J gene TRDJ1; 9 nucleotides match TRDD3. Trimming at V came to 3 bases and at J to 9 bases, leaving 16 bases not matched to a gene. The germline gives CDR1 GEAIGNYY, CDR2 EKD. This CDR3 contains 16 residues. Here the CDR3 DNA reads TGTGCCTGTGACTCCGTCGGGGATACGAAACTTAAAGAACTCATCTTT. Translation gives CACDSVGDTKLKELIF.

This clone was detected only a few times. The gene calls are TRAV29/DV5 and TRDJ1; 13 nucleotides agree with TRDD3. This CDR3 contains 22 residues. Germline V lookup: CDR1 NSMFDY, CDR2 ISSIKDK. V was clipped by 3 bases and J by 3 bases; unmatched bases: 26. This CDR3 reads CAATISPSRYWGIRTRSDKLIF. CDR3 nucleotides: TGTGCAGCAACCATTTCCCCTTCCCGTTACTGGGGGATACGGACCAGGTCCGATAAACTCATCTTT.

This clone was found a few times. TCRdb has a much larger clone's protein, which differs at residue 15 from the translation of this DNA, likely because of a read error; what is shown is the protein translated from the DNA. The gene calls are TRDV1 and TRDJ1; D possibly matches TRDD2 or TRDD3 (6 bases each). The CDR3 sequence is 19 residues long. The V gene's germline CDR1 is TSWWSYY and CDR2 QGS. Written as DNA, the CDR3 is TGTGCTCTTGGGGAATCCGTCCTTCCCGGGGGACCGTACACCAATAAACTCATCTTT. This translates into CALGESVLPGGPYTNKLIF.

In regard to this clone: TCRdb assigns this DNA the protein of a much larger clone, which departs from its translation at residue 9; this likely reflects a read error, and the protein shown comes from translating the DNA. The J gene is TRDJ1, the V gene TRDV2; 9 positions agree with TRDD3. The germline CDR1 and CDR2 sequences are GEAIGNYY and EKD. The CDR3 loop spans 18 amino acids. The ends lost 2 bases at V and 0 bases at J; junction bases unmatched: 12. CDR3: CACDIVGDMRSYTDKLIF. CDR3 coding DNA: TGTGCCTGTGACATAGTGGGGGATATGCGATCTTACACCGATAAACTCATCTTT.

This clone was seen a handful of times. One end of the junction varies from germline; a read error may be responsible. Within the sample, other DNA sequences also encode this same CDR3. The V and J genes are TRDV2 and TRDJ3, with a weak D call TRDD3 (5 bases). CDR3 length: 20 residues. Germline CDR1 reads GEAIGNYY; CDR2 reads EKD. The CDR3 sequence: CACDKTEGTLSSCDTRQMFF. The DNA of the CDR3 is TGTGCCTGTGACAAAACGGAGGGGACTTTAAGCTCCTGTGACACCCGCCAGATGTTTTTC.

Within the sample, this clone is medium-sized (0.01 to 0.1%). This sequence may be a read error, since a much larger clone differs from it by one base. V gene TRDV2 combines with J gene TRDJ1; no clear D. The germline gives CDR1 GEAIGNYY, CDR2 EKD. The CDR3 loop spans 13 amino acids. V was cut by 3 bases and J by 4 bases, with 11 bases left in between. The CDR3 bases are TGTGCCTGTGACGCTATCGGGTTCGATAAACTCATCTTT. Protein: CACDAIGFDKLIF.

This clone qualifies as medium-sized (0.01 to 0.1%). A much larger clone differs by one base, so this may be a read error. V and J are TRDV3 and TRDJ1; TRDD3 matches at 7 bases. Looked up from germline, CDR1 is TVYSNPD and CDR2 is GDNSRS (reference sequence). V trimming: 4 bases; J trimming: 0 bases; junction bases outside the gene matches: 26. The CDR3 runs to 20 residues. CDR3 coding DNA: TGTGCCTCAGGGGACTCTACGACGACTGGGGTGATGGCCAACACCGATAAACTCATCTTT. Protein sequence: CASGDSTTTGVMANTDKLIF.

Comments on this clone: A read error may account for a junction end that differs from germline. The chain couples TRDV2 to TRDJ1; 9 bases match TRDD3. CDR1 and CDR2 from the germline V gene are GEAIGNYY and EKD. This CDR3 has 19 residues. This CDR3 is CACDTRRGDTVRQTDKPIF. The CDR3 bases are TGTGCCTGTGACACTAGAAGGGGGGATACCGTCCGCCAGACCGATAAACCCATCTTT.

As regards this clone: A read error may be the cause here, since a much bigger clone is one base away. V and J are TRDV2 and TRDJ3; 12 bases agree with TRDD3. The CDR3 has 25 amino acids. Germline V lookup: CDR1 GEAIGNYY, CDR2 EKD. In DNA form, the CDR3 reads TGTGCCTATGACACCGTCGGGAGTGTACGACTGGGGGATACCCTAGGGTCCTGGGACACCCGACAGATGTTTTTC. Translating gives CAYDTVGSVRLGDTLGSWDTRQMFF.

V usage is TRDV3 and J usage is TRDJ1, with a weak D call TRDD2 (5 bases). This CDR3 has 14 amino acids. Germline values: CDR1 TVYSNPD, CDR2 GDNSRS (reference sequence). Trimming removed 3 bases at V and 6 bases at J, with 20 bases between. CDR3 amino acids: CAFLPRTRRNKLIF. In DNA, the CDR3 is TGTGCCTTCCTACCACGCACCCGACGAAATAAACTCATCTTT.

J is TRDJ3 and V is TRDV1; D might be TRDD2 or TRDD3, each matching 6 bases. There are 21 residues in the CDR3. V lost 1 base and J 3 bases, leaving 22 bases between the germline ends. Germline V lookup: CDR1 TSWWSYY, CDR2 QGS. The CDR3 reads CALGEPPSAGDLFWDTRQMFF. In nucleotides, the CDR3 is TGTGCTCTTGGGGAACCTCCTTCCGCTGGGGATCTTTTCTGGGACACCCGACAGATGTTTTTC.

This clone is deemed medium-sized (0.01 to 0.1%). V and J are TRDV2 and TRDJ3; no clear D. Germline V gene lookup returns CDR1 GEAIGNYY and CDR2 EKD. V was shortened by 0 bases and J by 0 bases, with 11 bases between the two germline ends. The CDR3 runs 18 residues. The CDR3 here is CACDTGIPSSWDTRQMFF. The CDR3 DNA reads TGTGCCTGTGACACCGGTATCCCCAGCTCCTGGGACACCCGACAGATGTTTTTC.

As concerns this clone: TCRdb shows a much larger clone's protein in place of this DNA's translation, and the two differ at residue 5, likely through a read error; the protein shown is translated from the DNA. The chain links TRDV1 to TRDJ1; TRDD2 or TRDD3 may be the D gene (6 bases each). Looked up from germline, CDR1 is TSWWSYY and CDR2 is QGS. CDR3 length equals 19 residues. Trimming took 4 bases from V and 0 from J, leaving 24 bases between them. The CDR3, as DNA: TGTGCTCTTGGGGGATCCGTCCTTCCCGGGGGACCGTACACCGATAAACTCATCTTT. This encodes CALGGSVLPGGPYTDKLIF.

The V gene is TRDV2, the J gene TRDJ1, with D tentatively TRDD3 (5 bases). V was trimmed by 1 base and J by 5 bases, leaving 28 bases between them. From germline, CDR1 is GEAIGNYY and CDR2 EKD. The CDR3 sequence is 19 residues long. CDR3 nucleotide sequence: TGTGCCTGTGACACAGGAAGTGGTGTGGGGAGGGCCATGGGGGATAAACTCATCTTT. Its protein is CACDTGSGVGRAMGDKLIF.

This clone was observed a handful of times. Since a far larger clone is one base different, this is likely a read error. This sequence joins TRDV3 and TRDJ1; maybe TRDD3 (5 bases). With 4 bases removed from V and 0 bases from J, the gap between germline ends came to 33 bases. There are 20 residues in the CDR3. Germline CDR1 is TVYSNPD and CDR2 is GDNSRS (reference sequence). The CDR3 DNA is TGTGCCTCAGGGGACTCTACGCCGACTAGGGTGATGGCCAACACCGATAAACTCATCTTT. Translated: CASGDSTPTRVMANTDKLIF.

This clone is medium-sized by share. The chain is built from TRDV2 and TRDJ1; 10 bases are a match to TRDD3. The CDR3 covers 18 residues. V was pared by 0 bases and J by 0 bases, with 9 bases of the junction left unmatched. In germline, CDR1 is GEAIGNYY, CDR2 EKD. The CDR3 loop is CACDTAGGGYWYTDKLIF. CDR3 in DNA: TGTGCCTGTGACACCGCGGGTGGGGGATACTGGTACACCGATAAACTCATCTTT.

A note on this clone: The TCRdb protein comes from a much larger clone and disagrees with this DNA's translation at residue 15, likely due to a read error; the protein given here is derived from the DNA. The V and J genes are TRDV1 and TRDJ1; 10 bases agree with TRDD3. In germline, CDR1 is TSWWSYY, CDR2 QGS. This CDR3 is 21 amino acids long. The junction had 25 bases not matched to a gene; V was cut back by 2 bases and J by 7 bases. The CDR3 DNA sequence: TGTGCTCTTGGGGAAATTTCCTACCCCCTCCTACTGGGGGATCCGCTGGGTAAACTCATCTTT. Translating it yields CALGEISYPLLLGDPLGKLIF.

This clone was seen a few times. The amino acid sequence in TCRdb belongs to a much larger clone and departs from this DNA's translation at residue 15, likely a sequencing read error; the sequence shown is translated from the DNA. V gene TRDV3 combines with J gene TRDJ1; 8 positions agree with TRDD3. After removal of 4 bases from V and 3 bases from J, the junction contained 28 bases not matched to a gene. The CDR3 extends over 20 amino acids. CDR1 is TVYSNPD and CDR2 is GDNSRS in the germline V gene (reference sequence). This CDR3 reads CASGDSTTTGGMANADKLIF. CDR3 sequence (DNA): TGTGCCTCAGGGGACTCTACGACGACTGGGGGGATGGCCAACGCCGATAAACTCATCTTT.

Judged by abundance, this clone is medium-sized. The chain joins TRDV2 to TRDJ1; possibly TRDD3 for D (6 bases). The CDR3 contains 16 residues. Per the germline V gene, CDR1 is GEAIGNYY and CDR2 is EKD. The V end was cut by 3 bases, the J end by 0 bases, with 16 bases between. CDR3 sequence: CACDSVLGHNTDKLIF. As DNA, the CDR3 is TGTGCCTGTGACTCGGTACTGGGACACAACACCGATAAACTCATCTTT.

This clone came up a few times. For the CDR3, the DNA is TGTGCCTGTGACACCGTCACTGGGGGACTCACCGATAAACTCATCTTT. Amino acid sequence: CACDTVTGGLTDKLIF. V usage is TRDV2 and J usage is TRDJ1, with 9 bases identical to TRDD3. CDR1 and CDR2 (germline): GEAIGNYY, EKD. With V trimmed by 0 bases and J by 1 base, 5 bases remained unmatched. The CDR3 runs 16 residues.

Within the sample, this clone is medium-sized. The V gene is TRDV1, the J gene TRDJ1; 7 bases are a match to TRDD3. The CDR3 runs 15 residues. Trimming at V came to 4 bases and at J to 1 base, leaving 6 bases not matched to a gene. Germline V lookup: CDR1 TSWWSYY, CDR2 QGS. The CDR3 sequence is CALGAGTGVTDKLIF. In DNA form, the CDR3 reads TGTGCTCTTGGGGCCGGAACTGGGGTCACCGATAAACTCATCTTT.

This clone was counted a few times. The sample holds other DNA sequences that translate to the same CDR3. The chain carries TRDV1 and TRDJ1; 11 nucleotides line up with TRDD3. After removal of 5 bases from V and 2 bases from J, the junction contained 28 bases not matched to a gene. This CDR3 has 23 amino acids. Looked up from germline, CDR1 is TSWWSYY and CDR2 is QGS. This CDR3 is CALGPSSPLYWGISEQYTDKLIF. In DNA form, the CDR3 reads TGTGCTCTTGGGCCTTCCTCCCCCCTTTACTGGGGGATATCCGAGCAGTATACCGATAAACTCATCTTT.

This clone was detected only a few times. TCRdb's listed protein matches a much larger clone and diverges from this DNA's translation at residue 9, likely through a read error; the protein shown comes from the DNA. The chain links TRDV3 to TRDJ1, with D perhaps matching TRDD3 (5 bases). This CDR3 has 20 amino acids. V was trimmed by 4 bases and J by 0 bases, leaving 33 bases between them. The germline CDR1 and CDR2 sequences are TVYSNPD and GDNSRS (reference sequence). CDR3 sequence reads: CASGDSTPIGVMANTDKLIF. CDR3 coding DNA: TGTGCCTCAGGGGACTCTACGCCGATTGGGGTGATGGCCAACACCGATAAACTCATCTTT.

This clone counts as medium-sized. V and J are TRDV2 and TRDJ1; D is uncertain. The germline V gene encodes CDR1 GEAIGNYY and CDR2 EKD. The CDR3 sequence is 14 residues long. V shed 3 bases and J shed 4 bases, with 14 bases lying between them. Here the CDR3 reads CACDPVTGDDKLIF. The CDR3 DNA reads as TGTGCCTGTGACCCTGTGACGGGCGACGATAAACTCATCTTT.

This clone turned up a few times. TCRdb has a much larger clone's protein, which differs at residue 12 from the translation of this DNA, likely because of a read error; what is shown is the protein translated from the DNA. This chain uses TRDV2 with TRDJ1, with a weak D call TRDD3 (6 bases). The V end was cut by 0 bases, the J end by 13 bases, with 20 bases between. CDR1 is GEAIGNYY, CDR2 EKD, per germline. The CDR3 is 14 residues long. CDR3 sequence reads: CACDTVSGEREPIF. The CDR3 region has the DNA TGTGCCTGTGACACCGTGTCGGGGGAGAGGGAACCCATCTTT.